These T cell receptor beta chains were read from a single sample in a study of shared clonotypes between healthy human individuals. Method: immunoSEQ multiplex PCR; TCRdb's copy keeps in-frame clones and lacks some. The sample contains about 2.5 million clones, about nine tenths of which appear only once. Sequencing was performed on naive CD4+ T cells from PBMCs. These receptors all stem from a man aged 18 to 35 in good health. Some clones in this sample may be carry-over from other donors' samples. CDR3s include the opening cysteine and the closing phenylalanine or tryptophan. D genes are given only for firm matches. Some rows mark clone size as missing; the rest say once, few, many or name a class of expanded clone.

clone size: -; J gene: TRBJ2-7; V gene: TRBV5-4; D gene: TRBD1; CDR3 DNA: TGTGCCAGCAGCCCTACCGGGACAGGGGGTTCCGAGCAGTACTTC; CDR3 protein: CASSPTGTGGSEQYF
clone size: -; J gene: TRBJ2-5; V gene: TRBV7-9; D gene: TRBD1; CDR3 DNA: TGTGCCAGCAGCCCTGGGGGACAGGGCTGGGAGACCCAGTACTTC; CDR3 protein: CASSPGGQGWETQYF
clone size: -; J gene: TRBJ2-1; V gene: TRBV10-3; D gene: -; CDR3 DNA: TGTGCCATCAGCGGCGGGATCTCCTACAATGAGCAGTTCTTC; CDR3 protein: CAISGGISYNEQFF
clone size: -; J gene: TRBJ1-3; V gene: TRBV9; D gene: -; CDR3 DNA: TGTGCCAGCAGCGTAGGAGCGGGGAACTCTGGAAACACCATATATTTT; CDR3 protein: CASSVGAGNSGNTIYF
clone size: -; J gene: TRBJ2-2; V gene: TRBV6-5; D gene: TRBD1; CDR3 DNA: TGTGCCAGCAGTTACTCGGCAGGGGGCACCGGGGAGCTGTTTTTT; CDR3 protein: CASSYSAGGTGELFF
clone size: -; J gene: TRBJ2-1; V gene: TRBV10-3; D gene: -; CDR3 DNA: TGTGCCATCAGTGAGTTAGGGCTAGCGAACAATGAGCAGTTCTTC; CDR3 protein: CAISELGLANNEQFF
clone size: -; J gene: TRBJ1-4; V gene: TRBV2; D gene: -; CDR3 DNA: TGTGCCAGCAGGGAGGCTTTTTCCCGGCCGGGACAAGATAATGAAAAACTGTTTTTT; CDR3 protein: CASREAFSRPGQDNEKLFF
clone size: once; J gene: TRBJ1-2; V gene: TRBV6-5; D gene: -; CDR3 DNA: TGTGCCAGCAGTTACTCGTACCAAGCTAACTATGGCTACACCTTC; CDR3 protein: CASSYSYQANYGYTF
clone size: -; J gene: TRBJ1-1; V gene: TRBV6-1; D gene: -; CDR3 DNA: TGTGCCAGCAGTGGATTAGGGGGGGTGAACACTGAAGCTTTCTTT; CDR3 protein: CASSGLGGVNTEAFF
clone size: -; J gene: TRBJ2-7; V gene: TRBV11-1; D gene: -; CDR3 DNA: TGTGCCAGCAGCTTTTCCCCACACCTTACAGGGATCGTCTACGAGCAGTACTTC; CDR3 protein: CASSFSPHLTGIVYEQYF
clone size: -; J gene: TRBJ2-1; V gene: TRBV9; D gene: -; CDR3 DNA: TGTGCCAGCAGCGTAGTGGCGGGAAGTCGGAGTGAGCAGTTCTTC; CDR3 protein: CASSVVAGSRSEQFF
clone size: once; J gene: TRBJ2-3; V gene: TRBV9; D gene: -; CDR3 DNA: TGTGCCAGCAGCACGCTGGATACGCAGTATTTT; CDR3 protein: CASSTLDTQYF
clone size: -; J gene: TRBJ1-5; V gene: TRBV7-2; D gene: TRBD1; CDR3 DNA: TGTGCCAGCAGCTTCGGGACAGGGGCTAATAGCAATCAGCCCCAGCATTTT; CDR3 protein: CASSFGTGANSNQPQHF
clone size: -; J gene: TRBJ1-2; V gene: TRBV5-6; D gene: -; CDR3 DNA: TGTGCCAGCAGCTTGGTGGGTACCACTAACTATGGCTACACCTTC; CDR3 protein: CASSLVGTTNYGYTF
clone size: -; J gene: TRBJ1-1; V gene: TRBV30; D gene: -; CDR3 DNA: TGTGCCTGGAGTAGAATCCTCATGAACACTGAAGCTTTCTTT; CDR3 protein: CAWSRILMNTEAFF
clone size: -; J gene: TRBJ2-7; V gene: TRBV15; D gene: TRBD2; CDR3 DNA: TGTGCCACCAGCAGAGTGGGACTACAACCTCCCTACGAGCAGTACTTC; CDR3 protein: CATSRVGLQPPYEQYF
clone size: -; J gene: TRBJ2-3; V gene: TRBV5-1; D gene: TRBD2; CDR3 DNA: TGCGCCAGCAGCTTTGGCGGGAGGGCCGCAGATACGCAGTATTTT; CDR3 protein: CASSFGGRAADTQYF
clone size: few; J gene: TRBJ1-1; V gene: TRBV9; D gene: -; CDR3 DNA: TGTGCCAGCAGCGTCGTCTCGGGATCAGAAGCTTTCTTT; CDR3 protein: CASSVVSGSEAFF
clone size: -; J gene: TRBJ2-7; V gene: TRBV28; D gene: TRBD1; CDR3 DNA: TGTGCCAGCAGTTTATGGGGGCAGGGGGCCTACGAGCAGTACTTC; CDR3 protein: CASSLWGQGAYEQYF
clone size: -; J gene: TRBJ2-7; V gene: TRBV30; D gene: -; CDR3 DNA: TGTGCCTGGGGATCTGGGTGGGGGTCGGGCGAGCAGTACTTC; CDR3 protein: CAWGSGWGSGEQYF
clone size: -; J gene: TRBJ2-7; V gene: TRBV4-3; D gene: TRBD1; CDR3 DNA: TGCGCCAGCAGCCGAACCGGGACAGGGGCATACTACGAGCAGTACTTC; CDR3 protein: CASSRTGTGAYYEQYF
clone size: -; J gene: TRBJ1-5; V gene: TRBV28; D gene: TRBD1; CDR3 DNA: TGTGCCAGCAGTTTATGGTCTCGGGGACAGAGCAATCAGCCCCAGCATTTT; CDR3 protein: CASSLWSRGQSNQPQHF
clone size: -; J gene: TRBJ2-7; V gene: TRBV30; D gene: -; CDR3 DNA: TGTGCCTGGAGTTATGGAAACTACGAGCAGTACTTC; CDR3 protein: CAWSYGNYEQYF
clone size: few; J gene: TRBJ2-2; V gene: TRBV9; D gene: TRBD2; CDR3 DNA: TGTGCCAGCAGGGGGACTATGGTAGCGGGGGAGCTGTTTTTT; CDR3 protein: CASRGTMVAGELFF
clone size: -; J gene: TRBJ1-1; V gene: TRBV19; D gene: -; CDR3 DNA: TGTGCCAGTATTGGGTTTCGAGGGACGAAAGCTTTCTTT; CDR3 protein: CASIGFRGTKAFF
clone size: -; J gene: TRBJ2-1; V gene: TRBV7-3; D gene: -; CDR3 DNA: TGTGCCAGCAGCTCCCCCCATGGCGGGACCCACAATGAGCAGTTCTTC; CDR3 protein: CASSSPHGGTHNEQFF
clone size: -; J gene: TRBJ2-7; V gene: TRBV7-2; D gene: -; CDR3 DNA: TGTGCCAGCAGCTGGGCAGGCGGCGAGCAGTACTTC; CDR3 protein: CASSWAGGEQYF